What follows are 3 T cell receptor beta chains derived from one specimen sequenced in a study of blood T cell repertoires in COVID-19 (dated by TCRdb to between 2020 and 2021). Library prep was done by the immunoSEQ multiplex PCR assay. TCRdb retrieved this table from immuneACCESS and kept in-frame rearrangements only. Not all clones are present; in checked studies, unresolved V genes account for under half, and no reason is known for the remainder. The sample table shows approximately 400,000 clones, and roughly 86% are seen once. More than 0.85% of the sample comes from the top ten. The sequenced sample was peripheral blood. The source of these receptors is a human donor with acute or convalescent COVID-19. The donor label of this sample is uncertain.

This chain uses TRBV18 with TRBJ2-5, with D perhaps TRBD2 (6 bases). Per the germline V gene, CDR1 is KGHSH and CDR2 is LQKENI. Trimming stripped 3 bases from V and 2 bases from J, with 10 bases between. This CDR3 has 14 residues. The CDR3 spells CASSPLGGQETQYF. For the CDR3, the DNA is TGTGCCAGCTCACCGCTTGGGGGGCAAGAGACCCAGTACTTC.

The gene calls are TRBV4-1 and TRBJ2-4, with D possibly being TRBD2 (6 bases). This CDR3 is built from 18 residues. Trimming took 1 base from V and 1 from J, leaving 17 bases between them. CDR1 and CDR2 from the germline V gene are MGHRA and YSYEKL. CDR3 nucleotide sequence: TGCGCCAGCAGCCAAGGGGCGGTGCGGGGATTCGCCAAAAACATTCAGTACTTC. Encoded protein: CASSQGAVRGFAKNIQYF.

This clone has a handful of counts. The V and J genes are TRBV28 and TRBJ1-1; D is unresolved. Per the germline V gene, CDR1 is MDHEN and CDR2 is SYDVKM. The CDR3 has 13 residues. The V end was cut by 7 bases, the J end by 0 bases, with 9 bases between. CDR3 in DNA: TGTGCCAGCATCAGAATTTTGAACACTGAAGCTTTCTTT. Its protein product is CASIRILNTEAFF.